This is a list of T cell receptor beta chains from one sample in a study of siplizumab effects on memory and regulatory T cells. Assay used: immunoSEQ multiplex PCR; TCRdb lists only in-frame clones, some missing. The sample holds approximately 84,000 clones, just under 95% seen once. The sequenced sample consisted of CD8+ T cells sorted from blood. These receptors were obtained from a human donor in good health. Each CDR3 is given with its conserved first and last residue. D genes are given only for firm matches. Where a row states a size, it is once, few, many or the class of an expanded clone; other rows omit it.

v_call	j_call	d_call	clone_size	cdr3_aa	cdr3_nt
TRBV5-1	TRBJ2-5	.	.	CASSSSGVGVGETQYF	TGCGCCAGCAGCTCGTCGGGGGTAGGGGTCGGGGAGACCCAGTACTTC
TRBV27	TRBJ2-4	.	.	CASSLRGLAKNIQYF	TGTGCCAGCAGTTTACGGGGGTTAGCCAAAAACATTCAGTACTTC
TRBV7-3	TRBJ2-2	TRBD1	.	CASSLGQGAGELFF	TGTGCCAGCAGCTTGGGACAGGGGGCCGGGGAGCTGTTTTTT
TRBV15	TRBJ1-1	.	.	CATSRAEGKTEAFF	TGTGCCACCAGCAGAGCTGAGGGGAAAACTGAAGCTTTCTTT
TRBV10-1	TRBJ2-7	.	.	CASSEFPGPAYEQYF	TGCGCCAGCAGTGAGTTTCCCGGGCCGGCCTACGAGCAGTACTTC
TRBV9	TRBJ2-1	.	.	CASSEASYNEQFF	TGTGCCAGCAGCGAAGCCTCCTACAATGAGCAGTTCTTC
TRBV7-9	TRBJ2-1	.	.	CASCLANAYNEQFF	TGTGCCAGCTGCCTTGCCAACGCCTACAATGAGCAGTTCTTC
TRBV28	TRBJ2-7	.	.	CASSLLDSYEQYF	TGTGCCAGCAGTTTATTGGACAGCTACGAGCAGTACTTC
TRBV14	TRBJ1-2	.	once	CASRATTTVGSYYGYTF	TGTGCCAGCAGGGCAACCACTACAGTAGGATCTTACTATGGCTACACCTTC
TRBV7-8	TRBJ2-7	.	.	CASSGSYEQYF	TGTGCCAGCAGCGGATCCTACGAGCAGTACTTC
TRBV5-4	TRBJ1-1	.	once	CASSPLGGGARDTEAFF	TGTGCCAGCAGCCCACTAGGAGGGGGGGCTCGGGATACTGAAGCTTTCTTT
TRBV7-3	TRBJ2-1	TRBD2	.	CASSLHGTSAYNEQFF	TGTGCCAGCAGCTTACACGGGACTAGCGCCTACAATGAGCAGTTCTTC
TRBV27	TRBJ1-4	.	.	CASGSLGEKLFF	TGTGCCAGCGGATCTCTGGGTGAAAAACTGTTTTTT
TRBV10-3	TRBJ1-2	.	.	CAIRDRQDRLEGYTF	TGTGCCATCAGGGATCGACAGGATCGGTTGGAAGGCTACACCTTC
TRBV5-6	TRBJ2-2	TRBD1	.	CASSPAGTANTGELFF	TGTGCCAGCAGCCCGGCCGGGACAGCGAACACCGGGGAGCTGTTTTTT
TRBV9	TRBJ2-3	.	.	CASSSFGTGRDTQYF	TGTGCCAGCAGCTCCTTCGGGACGGGAAGGGATACGCAGTATTTT
TRBV2	TRBJ1-6	.	.	CASSPWPSRGNSPLHF	TGTGCCAGCAGTCCGTGGCCGAGCAGGGGTAATTCACCCCTCCACTTT
TRBV5-4	TRBJ2-7	.	.	CASSLVEGGNSYEQYF	TGTGCCAGCAGCCTGGTGGAGGGCGGGAACTCCTACGAGCAGTACTTC
TRBV7-9	TRBJ2-7	TRBD2	.	CASSSRPAGVHEQYF	TGTGCCAGCAGCTCACGACCAGCGGGAGTCCACGAGCAGTACTTC
TRBV4-2	TRBJ2-5	.	.	CASSQDRRETQYF	TGTGCCAGCAGCCAAGATCGACGAGAGACCCAGTACTTC
TRBV27	TRBJ2-5	.	.	CASSPHPGSGHPKETQYF	TGTGCCAGCAGTCCACATCCGGGTAGCGGCCATCCCAAAGAGACCCAGTACTTC
TRBV27	TRBJ2-7	.	once	CASSLGQSYEQYF	TGTGCCAGCAGTTTAGGACAGTCCTACGAGCAGTACTTC
TRBV27	TRBJ1-2	TRBD1	.	CASSPDRGHYGYTF	TGTGCCAGCAGTCCCGACAGGGGGCACTATGGCTACACCTTC
TRBV2	TRBJ2-3	TRBD1	.	CASSPIDRGGTDTQYF	TGTGCCAGCAGTCCTATCGACAGGGGAGGCACAGATACGCAGTATTTT
TRBV19	TRBJ2-7	.	.	CASSFRDGYYEQYF	TGTGCCAGTAGTTTCCGGGACGGTTACTACGAGCAGTACTTC
TRBV4-1	TRBJ2-7	.	.	CASSQGVNSYEQYF	TGCGCCAGCAGCCAAGGCGTCAACTCCTACGAGCAGTACTTC
TRBV5-4	TRBJ1-2	.	.	CASSSVPGSYGYTF	TGTGCCAGCAGCTCAGTTCCGGGATCTTATGGCTACACCTTC
TRBV7-6	TRBJ2-1	.	.	CASSLGAGRIDNEQFF	TGTGCCAGCAGCTTAGGGGCGGGGAGGATTGACAATGAGCAGTTCTTC
TRBV12-5	TRBJ2-2	TRBD1	.	CASGLLRQGENTGELFF	TGTGCTAGTGGCCTTCTTAGACAGGGGGAAAACACCGGGGAGCTGTTTTTT
TRBV7-8	TRBJ2-2	TRBD1	.	CASGRGTGELFF	TGTGCCAGCGGCAGGGGGACCGGGGAGCTGTTTTTT
TRBV29-1	TRBJ2-7	TRBD2	.	CSVVSREGLYEQYF	TGCAGCGTTGTTTCGCGGGAGGGCCTCTACGAGCAGTACTTC
TRBV5-1	TRBJ2-7	TRBD1	.	CASSSTGPLTYEQYF	TGCGCCAGCAGCTCGACAGGGCCACTTACCTACGAGCAGTACTTC
TRBV6-1	TRBJ2-7	TRBD2	.	CASSTTSGYEQYF	TGTGCCAGCAGTACGACTAGCGGGTACGAGCAGTACTTC
TRBV19	TRBJ2-2	.	once	CASSTGLGGELFF	TGTGCCAGTAGTACAGGGTTGGGCGGGGAGCTGTTTTTT
TRBV7-9	TRBJ2-2	TRBD2	.	CASSPGTSGRAGELFF	TGTGCCAGCAGCCCCGGGACTAGCGGGCGAGCCGGGGAGCTGTTTTTT